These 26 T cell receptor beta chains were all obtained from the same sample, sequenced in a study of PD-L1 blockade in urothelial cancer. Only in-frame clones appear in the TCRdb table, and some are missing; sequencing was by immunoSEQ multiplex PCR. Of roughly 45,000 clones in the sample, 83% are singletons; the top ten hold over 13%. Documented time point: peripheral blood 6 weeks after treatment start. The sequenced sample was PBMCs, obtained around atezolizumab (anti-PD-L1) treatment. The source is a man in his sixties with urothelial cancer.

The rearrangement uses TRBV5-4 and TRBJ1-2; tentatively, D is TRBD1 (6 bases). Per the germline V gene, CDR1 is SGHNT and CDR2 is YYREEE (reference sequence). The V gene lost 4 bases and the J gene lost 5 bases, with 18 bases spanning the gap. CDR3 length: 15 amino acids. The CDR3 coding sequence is TGTGCCAGCAGCGGGACCGTGGGGGACAATTATGGCTACACCTTC. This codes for CASSGTVGDNYGYTF.

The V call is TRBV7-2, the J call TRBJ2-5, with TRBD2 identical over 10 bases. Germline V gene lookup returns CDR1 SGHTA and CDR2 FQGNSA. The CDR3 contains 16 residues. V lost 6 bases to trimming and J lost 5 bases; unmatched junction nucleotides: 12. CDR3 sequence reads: CASRELAGVSGETQYF. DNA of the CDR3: TGTGCCAGCAGAGAGCTAGCGGGGGTGTCGGGTGAGACCCAGTACTTC.

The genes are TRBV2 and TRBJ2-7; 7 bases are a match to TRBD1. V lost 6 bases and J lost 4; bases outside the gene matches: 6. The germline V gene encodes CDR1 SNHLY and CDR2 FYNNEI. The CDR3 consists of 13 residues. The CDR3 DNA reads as TGTGCCAGCAGCCCGGGACAGAATTACGAGCAGTACTTC. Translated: CASSPGQNYEQYF.

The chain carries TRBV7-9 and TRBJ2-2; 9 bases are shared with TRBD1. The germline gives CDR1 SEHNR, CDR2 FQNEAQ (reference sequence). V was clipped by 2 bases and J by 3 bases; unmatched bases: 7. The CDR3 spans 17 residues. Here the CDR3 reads CASSLIFRQGDTGELFF. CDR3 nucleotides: TGTGCCAGCAGCTTAATCTTCCGACAGGGGGACACCGGGGAGCTGTTTTTT.

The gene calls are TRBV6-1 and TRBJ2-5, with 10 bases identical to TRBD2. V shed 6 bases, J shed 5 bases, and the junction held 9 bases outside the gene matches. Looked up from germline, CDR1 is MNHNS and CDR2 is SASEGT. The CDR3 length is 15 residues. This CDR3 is CASRGWSGGVETQYF. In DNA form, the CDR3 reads TGTGCCAGCAGGGGGTGGAGCGGGGGGGTTGAGACCCAGTACTTC.

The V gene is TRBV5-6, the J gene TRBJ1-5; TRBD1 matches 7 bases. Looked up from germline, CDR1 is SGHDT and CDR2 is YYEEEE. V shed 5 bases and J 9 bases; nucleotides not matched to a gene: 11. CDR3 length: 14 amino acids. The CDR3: CASSTRGPGGPQHF. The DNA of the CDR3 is TGTGCCAGCAGTACGAGGGGGCCTGGAGGGCCCCAGCATTTT.

For the CDR3, the DNA is TGTGCCAGCAGTCCCTTAGGGACAGCCCTCTATAATTCACCCCTCCACTTT. Amino acids: CASSPLGTALYNSPLHF. V is TRBV28 and J is TRBJ1-6; 7 nucleotides align to TRBD1. The CDR3 has 17 amino acids. The trim removed 5 bases at V and 3 bases at J, leaving 10 bases unmatched. The germline V gene has CDR1 MDHEN and CDR2 SYDVKM.

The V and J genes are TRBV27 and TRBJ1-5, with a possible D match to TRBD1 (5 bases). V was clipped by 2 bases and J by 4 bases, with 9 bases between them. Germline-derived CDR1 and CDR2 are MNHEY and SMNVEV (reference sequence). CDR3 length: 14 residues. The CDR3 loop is CASSLRGWNQPQHF. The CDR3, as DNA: TGTGCCAGCAGTTTAAGGGGTTGGAATCAGCCCCAGCATTTT.

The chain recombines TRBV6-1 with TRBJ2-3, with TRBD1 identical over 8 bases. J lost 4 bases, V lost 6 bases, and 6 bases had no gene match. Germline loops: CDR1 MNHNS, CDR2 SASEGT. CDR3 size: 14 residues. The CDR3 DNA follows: TGTGCCAGCAGCCCGGGACAGGCCGCAGATACGCAGTATTTT. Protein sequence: CASSPGQAADTQYF.

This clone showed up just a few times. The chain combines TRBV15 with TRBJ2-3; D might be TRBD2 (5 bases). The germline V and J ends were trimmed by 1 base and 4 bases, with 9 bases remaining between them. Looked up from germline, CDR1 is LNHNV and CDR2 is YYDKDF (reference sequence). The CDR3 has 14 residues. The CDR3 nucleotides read TGTGCCACCAGCAGAGGTTTCGGGGCAGATACGCAGTATTTT. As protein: CATSRGFGADTQYF.

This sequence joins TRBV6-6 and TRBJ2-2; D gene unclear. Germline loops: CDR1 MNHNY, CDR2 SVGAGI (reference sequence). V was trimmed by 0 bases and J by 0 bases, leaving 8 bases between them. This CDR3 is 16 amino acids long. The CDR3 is CASSYSSTANTGELFF. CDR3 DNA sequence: TGTGCCAGCAGTTACTCCTCAACAGCGAACACCGGGGAGCTGTTTTTT.

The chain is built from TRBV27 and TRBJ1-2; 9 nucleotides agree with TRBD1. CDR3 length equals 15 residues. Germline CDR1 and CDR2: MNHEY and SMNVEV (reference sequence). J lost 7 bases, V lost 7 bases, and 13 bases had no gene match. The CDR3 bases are TGTGCCAGCAACTTCCCACAGGGGGCACGGGTTGGCTACACCTTC. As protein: CASNFPQGARVGYTF.

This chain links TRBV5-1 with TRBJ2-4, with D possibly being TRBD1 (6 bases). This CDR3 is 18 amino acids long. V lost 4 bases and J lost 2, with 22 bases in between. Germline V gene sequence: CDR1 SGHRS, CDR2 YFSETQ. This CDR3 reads CASSPGYRERSTKNIQYF. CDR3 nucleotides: TGCGCCAGCAGCCCGGGATACAGGGAAAGGTCTACCAAAAACATTCAGTACTTC.

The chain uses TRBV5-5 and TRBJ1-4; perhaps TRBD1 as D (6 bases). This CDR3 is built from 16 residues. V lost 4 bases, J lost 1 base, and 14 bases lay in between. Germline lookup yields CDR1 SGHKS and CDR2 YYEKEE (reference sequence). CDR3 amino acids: CASSPTGFRTNEKLFF. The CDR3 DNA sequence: TGTGCCAGCAGCCCAACAGGGTTTAGAACTAATGAAAAACTGTTTTTT. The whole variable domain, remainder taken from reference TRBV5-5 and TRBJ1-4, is DAGVTQSPTHLIKTRGQQVTLRCSPISGHKSVSWYQQVLGQGPQFIFQYYEKEERGRGNFPDRFSARQFPNYSSELNVNALLLGDSALYLCASSPTGFRTNEKLFFGSGTQLSVL.

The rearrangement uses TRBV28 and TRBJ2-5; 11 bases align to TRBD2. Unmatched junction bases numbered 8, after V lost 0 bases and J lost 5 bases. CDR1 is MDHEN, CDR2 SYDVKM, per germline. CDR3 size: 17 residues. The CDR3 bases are TGTGCCAGCAGTTTATGGGGTAGCGGGGGGGTTTCGGAGACCCAGTACTTC. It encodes CASSLWGSGGVSETQYF.

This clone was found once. CDR3 amino acids: CASSEAARFPVRDRALKGYEQYF. The CDR3 coding sequence is TGTGCCAGCAGTGAAGCGGCAAGATTTCCCGTCCGGGACAGAGCTCTGAAAGGGTACGAGCAGTACTTC. This chain uses TRBV6-1 with TRBJ2-7, with 7 bases that match TRBD1. The CDR3 consists of 23 residues. The V gene end was trimmed by 0 bases and the J gene end by 4 bases; junction bases not matched to a gene: 30. Germline V gene sequence: CDR1 MNHNS, CDR2 SASEGT.

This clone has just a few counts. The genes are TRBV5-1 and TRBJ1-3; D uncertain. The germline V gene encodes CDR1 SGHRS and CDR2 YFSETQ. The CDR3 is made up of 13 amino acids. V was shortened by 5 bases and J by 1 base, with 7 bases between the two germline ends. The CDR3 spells CASRTVSGNTIYF. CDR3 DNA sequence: TGCGCCAGCAGAACTGTTTCTGGAAACACCATATATTTT.

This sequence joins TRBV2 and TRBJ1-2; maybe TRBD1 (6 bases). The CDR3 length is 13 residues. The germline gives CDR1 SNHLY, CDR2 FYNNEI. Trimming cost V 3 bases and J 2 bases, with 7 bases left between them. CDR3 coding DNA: TGTGCCAGCAGTGACCAGGGGAACTATGGCTACACCTTC. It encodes CASSDQGNYGYTF.

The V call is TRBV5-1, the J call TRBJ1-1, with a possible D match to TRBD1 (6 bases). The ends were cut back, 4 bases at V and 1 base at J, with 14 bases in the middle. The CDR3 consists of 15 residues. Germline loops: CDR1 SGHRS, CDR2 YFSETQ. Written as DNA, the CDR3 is TGCGCCAGCAGCCCACAGGTACAGGGGAACACTGAAGCTTTCTTT. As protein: CASSPQVQGNTEAFF.

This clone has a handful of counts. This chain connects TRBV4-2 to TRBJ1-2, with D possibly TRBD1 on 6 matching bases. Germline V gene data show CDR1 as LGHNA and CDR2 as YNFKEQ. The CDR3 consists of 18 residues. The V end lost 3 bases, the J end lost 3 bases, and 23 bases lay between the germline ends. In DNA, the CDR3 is TGTGCCAGCAGCCAGGGTCCCGGGGGGCAGGGAGTAGACTATGGCTACACCTTC. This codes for CASSQGPGGQGVDYGYTF.

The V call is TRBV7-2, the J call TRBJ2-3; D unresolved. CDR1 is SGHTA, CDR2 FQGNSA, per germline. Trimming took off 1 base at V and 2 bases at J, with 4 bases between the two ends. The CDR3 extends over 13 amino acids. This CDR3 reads CASSLGPTDTQYF. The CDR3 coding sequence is TGTGCCAGCAGCTTAGGGCCCACAGATACGCAGTATTTT.

The CDR3 nucleotides are TGTGCCTCTCAGGTGCGGGTTGGGCCTGAAGCTTTCTTT. Translating it yields CASQVRVGPEAFF. The rearrangement links TRBV7-5 to TRBJ1-1. TRBV7-5 is flagged as a pseudogene. CDR3 length: 13 residues.

The CDR3 DNA is TGTGCCAGCAGCCAAGAGTGGGGGACTAGCGGGGGGGCTTTCAATGAGCAGTTCTTC. The encoded protein is CASSQEWGTSGGAFNEQFF. The chain links TRBV4-2 to TRBJ2-1, with 16 bases matching TRBD2. Germline CDR1 and CDR2: LGHNA and YNFKEQ. The CDR3 sequence is 19 residues long. V was clipped by 0 bases and J by 6 bases; unmatched bases: 8.

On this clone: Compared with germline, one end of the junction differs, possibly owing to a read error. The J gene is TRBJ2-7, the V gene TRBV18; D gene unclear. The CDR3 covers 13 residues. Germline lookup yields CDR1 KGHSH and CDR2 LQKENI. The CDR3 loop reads CASLPSNGYEQYF. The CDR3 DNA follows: TGTGCCAGCTTACCAAGCAACGGGTACGAGCAGTACTTC.

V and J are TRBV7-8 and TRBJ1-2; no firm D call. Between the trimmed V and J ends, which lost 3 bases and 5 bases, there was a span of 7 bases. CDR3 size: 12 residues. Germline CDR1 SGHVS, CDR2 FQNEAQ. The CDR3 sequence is CASSFTEYGYTF. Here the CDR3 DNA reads TGTGCCAGCAGCTTCACAGAGTATGGCTACACCTTC.

The DNA of the CDR3 is TGTGCCAGCACGCGGGGTTCCTACGAGCAGTACTTC. The encoded protein is CASTRGSYEQYF. The chain recombines TRBV6-1 with TRBJ2-7; tentative D call: TRBD2 (6 bases). Germline lookup yields CDR1 MNHNS and CDR2 SASEGT. This CDR3 has 12 amino acids. V was cut by 7 bases and J by 1 base, with 8 bases left in between.